The 23 T cell receptor beta chains below come from one sample, sequenced in a study of beta chain features in type 1 diabetes. What was sequenced were expressed TCRB transcripts, since all of the isolated RNA had been reverse transcribed. Using immunoSEQ multiplex PCR, the repertoire was profiled, and TCRdb retains in-frame clones only, with some absent. Seen here are around 300,000 clones, roughly 8% observed once, and the top ten hold roughly 1%. The sequenced material came from central memory CD4+ T cells from blood. These receptors came from a woman in her late teens or twenties in good health.

CDR3 sequence: CASILGGADTQYF. The CDR3 coding sequence is TGTGCCAGCATCCTCGGAGGGGCAGATACGCAGTATTTT. This sequence joins TRBV6-5 and TRBJ2-3, with D possibly TRBD2 on 6 matching bases. Per germline, CDR1 MNHEY and CDR2 SVGAGI. The CDR3 sequence is 13 residues long. Trimming pared 7 bases from V and 4 bases from J, leaving 12 bases between.

The V gene is TRBV4-3, the J gene TRBJ2-7; possibly TRBD2 for D (6 bases). The V gene lost 2 bases and the J gene lost 2 bases, with 16 bases spanning the gap. The CDR3 totals 16 residues. Germline assignment: CDR1 LGHNA and CDR2 YSLEER. The CDR3 sequence is CASSQQTGTLTYEQYF. In nucleotides, the CDR3 is TGCGCCAGCAGCCAACAGACCGGGACTTTGACCTACGAGCAGTACTTC.

The chain recombines TRBV2 with TRBJ2-7, with D tentatively TRBD2 (7 bases). The ends were cut back, 5 bases at V and 4 bases at J, with 18 bases in the middle. The CDR3 has 15 residues. The germline V gene has CDR1 SNHLY and CDR2 FYNNEI. This chain's CDR3 is CASSRSSGGGYEQYF. The CDR3 bases are TGTGCCAGCAGTCGGTCTAGCGGAGGGGGGTACGAGCAGTACTTC.

Notes on this clone: This specimen includes other DNA sequences encoding the same CDR3. This chain uses TRBV29-1 with TRBJ2-6; 11 bases are a match to TRBD2. Germline V CDR1 and CDR2: SQVTM, ANQGSEA. This CDR3 has 18 amino acids. V dropped 6 bases and J dropped 0; count of bases not matched to a gene: 10. CDR3 sequence: CSVSGGLAAGSGANVLTF. The CDR3 coding sequence is TGCAGCGTGTCCGGGGGACTAGCGGCTGGCTCTGGGGCCAACGTCCTGACTTTC.

V and J are TRBV18 and TRBJ2-5; D is possibly TRBD2 (6 bases). This CDR3 is 15 amino acids long. The ends were cut back, 8 bases at V and 2 bases at J, with 18 bases in the middle. The germline V gene encodes CDR1 KGHSH and CDR2 LQKENI. The CDR3 region is CASLRNRGSQETQYF. The CDR3 coding sequence is TGTGCCAGCCTACGCAACCGGGGGAGTCAAGAGACCCAGTACTTC.

Only a few counts were recorded for this clone. V and J are TRBV19 and TRBJ2-3; D is uncertain. The V end was cut by 4 bases, the J end by 6 bases, with 11 bases between. Germline V gives CDR1 LNHDA, CDR2 SQIVND (reference sequence). The CDR3 extends over 13 amino acids. In DNA, the CDR3 is TGTGCCAGTAGTAAAGGCCCCGGGGATACGCAGTATTTT. Protein: CASSKGPGDTQYF.

This clone was recorded a few times. The V call is TRBV4-2, the J call TRBJ2-7; possibly TRBD1 or TRBD2 for D (5 bases each). CDR3 length equals 16 residues. Germline V gene lookup returns CDR1 LGHNA and CDR2 YNFKEQ. V was shortened by 0 bases and J by 0 bases, with 12 bases between the two germline ends. CDR3 sequence: CASSQDRSGRSYEQYF. The CDR3 DNA reads TGTGCCAGCAGCCAAGATAGGTCGGGACGCTCCTACGAGCAGTACTTC.

In its sample, this clone was seen a few times. The chain is built from TRBV19 and TRBJ1-5; no definite D call. CDR1 is LNHDA and CDR2 is SQIVND in the germline V gene (reference sequence). Trimming took 3 bases from V and 4 from J, leaving 16 bases between them. The CDR3 has 16 residues. The CDR3 nucleotides read TGTGCCAGTAGTATTGTCCTGGGAAGGGATAATCAGCCCCAGCATTTT. Translated, it gives CASSIVLGRDNQPQHF.

This clone came up a few times. V gene TRBV7-9 combines with J gene TRBJ2-6; 9 positions agree with TRBD1. The CDR3 consists of 19 residues. The germline gives CDR1 SEHNR, CDR2 FQNEAQ (reference sequence). Unmatched junction bases numbered 13, after V lost 5 bases and J lost 2 bases. The CDR3 protein is CASSPRDRVTVPGANVLTF. In nucleotides, the CDR3 is TGTGCCAGCAGCCCGCGGGACAGGGTGACGGTGCCTGGGGCCAACGTCCTGACTTTC.

The rearrangement joins TRBV7-2 to TRBJ2-3, with 9 bases that match TRBD1. Germline V CDR1 and CDR2: SGHTA, FQGNSA. CDR3 length: 16 residues. After removal of 7 bases from V and 0 bases from J, the junction contained 8 bases not matched to a gene. This CDR3 is CASTPGTGLSTDTQYF. The CDR3 nucleotides read TGTGCCAGCACCCCAGGGACAGGGCTTAGCACAGATACGCAGTATTTT.

This chain uses TRBV7-2 with TRBJ1-6; a possible D gene is TRBD1 (5 bases). The CDR3 is 15 residues long. V lost 0 bases and J lost 8, with 11 bases in between. The germline gives CDR1 SGHTA, CDR2 FQGNSA. In DNA, the CDR3 is TGTGCCAGCAGCTTAGCGCGGGGGGGGTATTCACCCCTCCACTTT. It codes for CASSLARGGYSPLHF. Full variable domain (remainder filled in from reference TRBV7-2 and TRBJ1-6): GAGVSQSPSNKVTEKGKDVELRCDPISGHTALYWYRQSLGQGLEFLIYFQGNSAPDKSGLPSDRFSAERTGGSVSTLTIQRTQQEDSAVYLCASSLARGGYSPLHFGNGTRLTVT.

This clone was seen repeatedly, ten times or more. The chain uses TRBV2 and TRBJ2-7, with 8 bases lining up with TRBD1. Germline V CDR1 and CDR2: SNHLY, FYNNEI. The ends lost 6 bases at V and 6 bases at J; junction bases unmatched: 4. The CDR3 is 12 amino acids. The CDR3 region has the DNA TGTGCCAGCAGCCTCGACAGGGGCGAGCAGTACGTC. It encodes CASSLDRGEQYV.

The V gene is TRBV5-6, the J gene TRBJ2-7; 8 bases agree with TRBD1. V trimming: 4 bases; J trimming: 4 bases; junction bases outside the gene matches: 19. The CDR3 totals 18 residues. CDR1 and CDR2 (germline): SGHDT, YYEEEE. The CDR3 coding sequence is TGTGCCAGCAGCCCCCCCCTCCAGGACAGGGCAAAAGGTTACGAGCAGTACGTC. Its translation: CASSPPLQDRAKGYEQYV.

A few counts support this clone. The V call is TRBV14, the J call TRBJ2-3; TRBD2 agrees at 7 bases. Unmatched junction bases numbered 16, after V lost 3 bases and J lost 4 bases. Germline CDR1 and CDR2: SGHDN and FVKESK. The CDR3 covers 18 residues. The CDR3 DNA sequence: TGTGCCAGCAGCCAGAGGGTGGGCGGGAGTTCGGATCCAGATACGCAGTATTTT. Translating it yields CASSQRVGGSSDPDTQYF.

Note on this clone: This CDR3 is also generated by other DNA sequences in the sample. The chain carries TRBV18 and TRBJ1-2; D gene uncertain. In germline, CDR1 is KGHSH, CDR2 LQKENI. Between the trimmed V and J ends, which lost 3 bases and 2 bases, there was a span of 7 bases. The CDR3 has 13 residues. In DNA, the CDR3 is TGTGCCAGCTCACCCGAAAGGAACTATGGCTACACCTTC. It yields the protein CASSPERNYGYTF.

This clone was detected only a few times. The V and J genes are TRBV5-4 and TRBJ2-1; TRBD2 agrees at 10 bases. The CDR3 spans 16 residues. Per the germline V gene, CDR1 is SGHNT and CDR2 is YYREEE (reference sequence). With V trimmed by 2 bases and J by 8 bases, 10 bases remained unmatched. This CDR3 reads CASSFPSGRDGDEQFF. CDR3 DNA sequence: TGTGCCAGCAGCTTCCCTAGCGGGAGAGACGGGGATGAGCAGTTCTTC.

J is TRBJ1-2 and V is TRBV6-5; 7 bases are a match to TRBD1. The CDR3 totals 14 residues. CDR1 is MNHEY, CDR2 SVGAGI, per germline. Losses at the gene ends were 2 bases for V and 8 bases for J; bases not matched to a gene: 8. The CDR3 sequence is CASSYRDRLQGYTF. The CDR3 bases are TGTGCCAGCAGTTACAGGGACAGACTACAGGGCTACACCTTC.

The chain couples TRBV2 to TRBJ2-2; weak D call: TRBD2 (6 bases). Per germline, CDR1 SNHLY and CDR2 FYNNEI. This CDR3 comprises 14 residues. Deletions cut 8 bases from V and 3 bases from J, with 13 bases between. The CDR3 loop is CASAREKDTGELFF. CDR3 coding DNA: TGTGCCAGCGCTCGGGAGAAGGACACCGGGGAGCTGTTTTTT. The entire variable domain, with the rest obtained from reference TRBV2 and TRBJ2-2, is as follows: EPEVTQTPSHQVTQMGQEVILRCVPISNHLYFYWYRQILGQKVEFLVSFYNNEISEKSEIFDDQFSVERPDGSNFTLKIRSTKLEDSAMYFCASAREKDTGELFFGEGSRLTVL.

This clone was counted only a few times. V is TRBV7-9 and J is TRBJ2-7; D not certain. V gave up 1 base and J gave up 1 base, with 8 bases separating them. Per the germline V gene, CDR1 is SEHNR and CDR2 is FQNEAQ (reference sequence). This CDR3 spans 14 amino acids. In DNA form, the CDR3 reads TGTGCCAGCAGCTTAGGCGGTACGTCCTACGAGCAGTACTTC. The encoded protein is CASSLGGTSYEQYF.

The chain has TRBV25-1 and TRBJ2-5; TRBD1 is a possible D gene (5 bases). V was cut by 4 bases and J by 4 bases, with 13 bases left in between. The V gene's germline CDR1 is MGHDK and CDR2 SYGVNS. The CDR3 covers 14 residues. CDR3 region: CASSAPRVAETQYF. The DNA of the CDR3 is TGTGCCAGCAGTGCCCCCAGGGTGGCAGAGACCCAGTACTTC.

This clone has a handful of counts. The chain links TRBV18 to TRBJ1-3; the D gene is possibly TRBD1 (6 bases). The CDR3 is 15 residues long. Deletions cut 5 bases from V and 3 bases from J, with 14 bases between. In germline, CDR1 is KGHSH, CDR2 LQKENI. CDR3: CASSTGGTYGNTIYF. CDR3 sequence (DNA): TGTGCCAGCTCAACCGGCGGGACATATGGAAACACCATATATTTT.

This chain connects TRBV27 to TRBJ2-7; 8 bases fit TRBD1. This CDR3 region has 14 residues. V gave up 6 bases and J gave up 3 bases; unmatched junction bases: 7. Per germline, CDR1 MNHEY and CDR2 SMNVEV (reference sequence). The CDR3 nucleotides read TGTGCCAGCAGCCTCCGAACAGGGGGCTACGAGCAGTACGTC. Protein sequence: CASSLRTGGYEQYV.

This clone was found a few times. The chain joins TRBV5-4 to TRBJ2-5; D gene uncertain. Trimming removed 4 bases at V and 1 base at J, with 20 bases between. This CDR3 comprises 17 residues. Germline assignment: CDR1 SGHNT and CDR2 YYREEE (reference sequence). The CDR3 here is CASSPVGASRSQETQYF. In nucleotides, the CDR3 is TGTGCCAGCAGCCCAGTGGGTGCGTCGCGGTCCCAAGAGACCCAGTACTTC.